The 30 T cell receptor beta chains presented below share a single source sample, sequenced in a study of CD8+ T cells in alopecia areata. Isolated RNA was reverse transcribed into cDNA used as the sequencing template. Produced via immunoSEQ multiplex PCR; TCRdb's table is partial and in-frame only. The sample shows around 100,000 clones, none of them appearing just once. The sequencing input was lesional skin. The receptors come from a C3H/HeJ mouse with alopecia areata. This strain has MHC haplotype H2-k.

The sample holds many counts of this clone. Mouse germline and gene names are used. The read ends 4 residues shy of where the CDR3 ends; the end is completed using the germline J gene. The chain is built from TRBV1 and TRBJ2-7, with 11 bases identical to TRBD1. Germline values: CDR1 NSQYPW, CDR2 LRSPGD (reference sequence). The CDR3 covers 15 residues. This CDR3 reads CTCSAAGQGAYEQYF. The DNA read from the CDR3 is TGCACCTGCAGTGCAGCCGGACAGGGGGCGTAT.

This clone was counted only a few times. Mouse names are used for the genes. The missing CDR3 end, 4 residues past where the read stops, is filled in from the germline J gene. The sample has other DNA sequences that encode this CDR3 too. The J gene is TRBJ2-7, the V gene TRBV16; 11 bases line up with TRBD2. CDR3 size: 14 residues. Germline CDR1 reads SGHSA; CDR2 reads FRNQAP. This CDR3 is CASSLGLGGYEQYF. Incomplete CDR3 DNA: TGTGCAAGCAGCTTAGGACTGGGGGGGTAT.

Many counts were recorded for this clone. Mouse gene names apply. The CDR3 end is not reached by the read, which stops 4 residues before it; the germline J gene fills it in. This chain joins TRBV13-3 and TRBJ2-1, with TRBD2 matching 8 bases. The germline V gene encodes CDR1 NNHDY and CDR2 SYVADS. The CDR3 covers 14 residues. The V gene end was trimmed by 1 base and the J gene end by 6 bases; junction bases not matched to a gene: 3. The DNA read from the CDR3 is TGTGCCAGCAGTGATCCGGGGGGGCTTGCT. Protein: CASSDPGGLA. The CDR3 in full is CASSDPGGLAEQFF.

Concerning this clone itself: Mouse gene names and germline throughout. The CDR3 extends 4 residues past the end of the read, so its final part is completed from the germline J gene. The chain links TRBV13-3 to TRBJ1-5, with D possibly matching TRBD1 (5 bases). The CDR3 is 12 amino acids. Germline V gene data show CDR1 as NNHDY and CDR2 as SYVADS. CDR3 sequence reads: CASSDGQGAPLF. CDR3 DNA (partial): TGTGCCAGCAGTGATGGTCAGGGA.

Comment on this clone: The genes and germline here are from mouse. Coverage ceases 4 residues before the CDR3 finishes, and the germline J gene fills in the end. The chain employs TRBV1 and TRBJ2-7; D remains unclear. Germline CDR1 and CDR2: NSQYPW and LRSPGD (reference sequence). V shed 1 base and J shed 2 bases, with 9 bases lying between them. The length of the CDR3 is 14 residues. The sequenced CDR3 bases are TGCACCTGCAGTGCAGGAGACATCCCCTAT. This gives the protein CTCSAGDIPY. The CDR3 as a whole reads CTCSAGDIPYEQYF.

A word on this clone: These gene names are mouse names. The read finishes 4 residues shy of the CDR3 end, and the germline J gene is used to complete it. This chain uses TRBV13-3 with TRBJ2-5, with 12 positions matching TRBD2. CDR1 is NNHDY, CDR2 SYVADS, per germline. CDR3 length: 13 residues. CDR3 loop: CASMGLGGDTQYF. The sequenced part of the CDR3 DNA is TGTGCCAGCATGGGACTGGGGGGAGAC.

This clone appeared a few times. Gene names and germline refer to mouse. CDR3 residues: CTCSAGGEANSDYTF. CDR3 bases read: TGCACCTGCAGTGCAGGAGGGGAGGCAAACTCC. The J gene is TRBJ1-2, the V gene TRBV1; possibly TRBD1 for D (5 bases). The read is 4 residues too short to cover the CDR3 end, so that end is filled in from the germline J gene. Trimming cost V 1 base and J 0 bases, with 9 bases left between them. This CDR3 comprises 15 residues. Germline V gene lookup returns CDR1 NSQYPW and CDR2 LRSPGD (reference sequence).

With respect to this clone: TCRdb's protein does not match the DNA translation at residue 11; the protein provided is translated from the DNA. Mouse names are used for the genes. The read falls 3 residues short of the CDR3 end, and the missing part is taken from the germline J gene. The chain links TRBV13-2 to TRBJ1-3; TRBD1 matches at 7 bases. The CDR3 sequence is 14 residues long. With 4 bases clipped from V and 2 bases from J, the junction kept 3 bases outside the gene matches. Germline lookup yields CDR1 NNHNN and CDR2 SYGAGS (reference sequence). This CDR3 reads CASGIGTAGNTLYF. CDR3 DNA, as far as it was read: TGTGCCAGCGGTATCGGGACAGCTGGAAATACG.

Worth noting for this clone: Germline and genes: mouse. The DNA read from the CDR3 is TGTGCCAGCAGTGGGGGGGACTGGGGGGGCTATGCT. It is translated as CASSGGDWGGYA. The whole CDR3 protein reads CASSGGDWGGYAEQFF. The gene calls are TRBV13-1 and TRBJ2-1, with 13 bases aligning to TRBD2. Read sequence stops 4 residues before the CDR3 end, and the germline J gene provides the missing end. The CDR3 sequence is 16 residues long. CDR1 and CDR2 from the germline V gene are NSHNY and SYGAGN. Trimming at V came to 3 bases and at J to 3 bases, leaving 3 bases not matched to a gene.

As to this clone: At residue 13, the DNA translation does not agree with TCRdb's protein; the protein displayed here is the one encoded by the DNA. The genes are named according to mouse. The sequenced part of the CDR3 DNA is TGCACCTGCAGGTCTAGTCCGGGACAGTATAATTCGCCC. This encodes CTCRSSPGQYNSP. The whole CDR3 protein is CTCRSSPGQYNSPLYF. The chain uses TRBV1 and TRBJ1-6; 7 bases are shared with TRBD1. The read halts 3 residues ahead of the CDR3 end, with the missing end drawn from the germline J gene. TRBJ1-6 is classed as an ORF, of uncertain function. Germline V CDR1 and CDR2: NSQYPW, LRSPGD (reference sequence). The CDR3 is 16 residues long. The V and J ends lost 6 bases and 4 bases, in that order; junction bases with no gene match: 9.

This clone was recorded a few times. The genes and germline here are from mouse. The CDR3 extends 4 residues past the end of the read, so its final part is completed from the germline J gene. J is TRBJ2-3 and V is TRBV13-3; 11 bases line up with TRBD2. The J segment lost 0 bases and the V segment lost 7 bases, leaving 7 bases of the junction unmatched. The germline CDR1 and CDR2 sequences are NNHDY and SYVADS. The CDR3 sequence is 16 residues long. CDR3 loop: CASLDWGGSSAETLYF. CDR3 DNA (partial): TGTGCCAGCCTCGACTGGGGGGGGTCTAGTGCAGAA.

This clone was recorded a few times. Gene labels here are mouse ones. The CDR3 end falls 4 residues outside the read, so it is completed with the germline J gene. The chain couples TRBV13-3 to TRBJ2-2, with 8 nucleotides matching TRBD2. Unmatched junction bases numbered 8, after V lost 7 bases and J lost 0 bases. This CDR3 contains 16 residues. The germline gives CDR1 NNHDY, CDR2 SYVADS. The sequenced part of the CDR3 DNA is TGTGCCAGCGCCCTGCTGGGGGGCACAAACACCGGG. Translating gives CASALLGGTNTG. The CDR3, in full, reads CASALLGGTNTGQLYF.

This clone was counted between two and nine times. The genes are named according to mouse. The CDR3 end lies 4 residues beyond the end of the read and is filled in from the germline J gene. The chain carries TRBV13-3 and TRBJ2-1; 14 bases are a match to TRBD2. CDR3 length equals 16 residues. Germline-derived CDR1 and CDR2 are NNHDY and SYVADS. CDR3: CASSLGTGGAEAEQFF. The sequenced CDR3 bases are TGTGCCAGCAGTCTCGGGACTGGGGGGGCTGAGGCT.

With regard to this clone: Germline and genes here are mouse. The CDR3 extends 4 residues past the end of the read, so its final part is completed from the germline J gene. The chain uses TRBV13-3 and TRBJ2-5, with 10 bases aligning to TRBD1. The CDR3 is 16 residues long. Germline lookup yields CDR1 NNHDY and CDR2 SYVADS. V was clipped by 1 base and J by 1 base; unmatched bases: 3. The sequenced part of the CDR3 DNA is TGTGCCAGCAGTGATAGGGACAGGGGTGACCAAGAC. It specifies CASSDRDRGDQD. The whole CDR3 reads CASSDRDRGDQDTQYF.

Of note for this clone: The gene names here belong to mouse. From the germline J gene comes the end of the CDR3, since the read stops 4 residues before it. This rearrangement joins TRBV31 to TRBJ2-3, with D tentatively TRBD1 or TRBD2 (5 bases each). The CDR3 totals 14 residues. Trimming cost V 0 bases and J 3 bases, with 10 bases left between them. Germline V gives CDR1 GKSSPN, CDR2 SITVG. The covered CDR3 bases are TGTGCCTGGAGTCTGGGGGTTCGGGCAGAA. Encoded protein: CAWSLGVRAE. The whole CDR3 region reads CAWSLGVRAETLYF.

This clone was seen more than once but under ten times. Gene names refer to mouse genes. From the germline J gene comes the end of the CDR3, since the read stops 4 residues before it. V gene TRBV13-2 combines with J gene TRBJ1-4; no clear D. Germline V gene sequence: CDR1 NNHNN, CDR2 SYGAGS (reference sequence). This CDR3 is built from 14 residues. V was pared by 0 bases and J by 4 bases, with 7 bases between. Incomplete CDR3 DNA: TGTGCCAGCGGTGATGCTTGGGGCAACGAA. This codes for CASGDAWGNE. The CDR3 in full is CASGDAWGNERLFF.

This clone was seen a few times. Gene labels here are mouse ones. The read ends 4 residues before the CDR3 terminus; that terminus is restored from the germline J gene. The gene calls are TRBV13-1 and TRBJ1-4; D is perhaps TRBD1 (5 bases). The CDR3 spans 15 residues. Germline V gene data show CDR1 as NSHNY and CDR2 as SYGAGN. V was pared by 0 bases and J by 6 bases, with 12 bases between. The CDR3 region is CASSDARAADERLFF. The CDR3 bases that were read are TGTGCCAGCAGTGATGCCAGGGCGGCGGACGAA. Full variable domain (missing parts from reference TRBV13-1 and TRBJ1-4): EAAVTQSPRNKVTVTGGNVTLSCRQTNSHNYMYWYRQDTGHGLRLIHYSYGAGNLRIGDVPDGYKATRTTQEDFFLLLELASPSQTSLYFCASSDARAADERLFFGHGTKLSVL.

A remark on this clone: These gene names are mouse names. The CDR3 is cut off 4 residues early in the read; its end comes from the germline J gene. This chain joins TRBV1 and TRBJ2-7; 8 bases are a match to TRBD1. Per the germline V gene, CDR1 is NSQYPW and CDR2 is LRSPGD (reference sequence). This CDR3 is 13 amino acids long. Trimming removed 8 bases from V and 0 bases from J; junction bases left unmatched: 3. Partial CDR3 DNA: TGCACCTGCGCACAGGGGGTCTCCTAT. It yields the protein CTCAQGVSY. The full CDR3 sequence reads CTCAQGVSYEQYF.

This clone has just a few counts. Gene names are mouse gene names. CDR3 bases read: TGTGCCAGCAGTCACTGGGGGGCAAACCAAGAC. This sequence encodes CASSHWGANQD. The complete CDR3 sequence is CASSHWGANQDTQYF. The V call is TRBV13-3, the J call TRBJ2-5; 9 bases fit TRBD2. Read data end 4 residues before the CDR3 end; the end is taken from the germline J gene. Germline V gene data show CDR1 as NNHDY and CDR2 as SYVADS. J gave up 0 bases and V 4 bases, and 3 bases lay outside the gene matches. The length of the CDR3 is 15 residues.

Notes on this clone: The gene names here belong to mouse. The sequence runs out 4 residues before the end of the CDR3; the remainder is reconstructed from the germline J gene. V gene TRBV13-3 combines with J gene TRBJ1-1, with D maybe TRBD1 (6 bases). The CDR3 contains 14 residues. Germline V lookup: CDR1 NNHDY, CDR2 SYVADS. Trimming stripped 2 bases from V and 4 bases from J, with 12 bases between. The DNA read from the CDR3 is TGTGCCAGCAGTGAAGAGGGAGGGGGCACA. Residues: CASSEEGGGT. The CDR3 reads in full as CASSEEGGGTEVFF.

The sample holds a few counts of this clone. Any gene name here is a mouse gene name. Read data end 4 residues before the CDR3 end; the end is taken from the germline J gene. This chain connects TRBV1 to TRBJ2-3; 8 nucleotides agree with TRBD2. V was clipped by 0 bases and J by 0 bases; unmatched bases: 5. Germline values: CDR1 NSQYPW, CDR2 LRSPGD (reference sequence). This CDR3 is 17 amino acids long. The covered CDR3 bases are TGCACCTGCAGTGCAGATGAGGGACTGGTTAGTGCAGAA. This encodes CTCSADEGLVSAE. The full CDR3 sequence reads CTCSADEGLVSAETLYF.

Concerning this clone: Here the gene names and germline are mouse. The CDR3 extends 4 residues past the end of the read, so its final part is completed from the germline J gene. The chain is built from TRBV13-3 and TRBJ2-5; TRBD2 matches 8 bases. This CDR3 comprises 15 residues. Germline V gives CDR1 NNHDY, CDR2 SYVADS. The CDR3 bases that were read are TGTGCCAGCAGTGATCTCTCCTGGGGGGAAGAC. Residues: CASSDLSWGED. The complete CDR3 protein is CASSDLSWGEDTQYF.

Many counts were recorded for this clone. Gene names are mouse gene names. The missing CDR3 end, 4 residues past where the read stops, is filled in from the germline J gene. The chain joins TRBV13-1 to TRBJ1-1; TRBD1 might be the D (6 bases). This CDR3 has 14 amino acids. Trimming removed 2 bases from V and 0 bases from J, with 8 bases in between. Germline lookup yields CDR1 NSHNY and CDR2 SYGAGN. CDR3 in amino acids: CASSEGQANTEVFF. The sequenced part of the CDR3 DNA is TGTGCCAGCAGTGAGGGACAAGCAAACACA.

As for this clone: Gene names denote mouse genes. The sequenced fragment ends 4 residues before the CDR3 boundary, so the rest is inferred from the germline J gene. The gene calls are TRBV13-2 and TRBJ2-7; 7 nucleotides agree with TRBD1. The CDR3 runs 14 residues. With 5 bases clipped from V and 0 bases from J, the junction kept 5 bases outside the gene matches. CDR1 is NNHNN and CDR2 is SYGAGS in the germline V gene (reference sequence). The CDR3 spells CASGRDSSSYEQYF. The sequenced part of the CDR3 DNA is TGTGCCAGCGGGAGGGACAGCAGCTCCTAT.

This clone was seen only a few times. Mouse germline and gene names are used. The DNA ends 4 residues before the CDR3 does, and the rest of the CDR3 is filled in from the germline J gene. The chain combines TRBV19 with TRBJ2-1, with 9 positions matching TRBD2. Germline V gene lookup returns CDR1 FNHDT and CDR2 SITEND (reference sequence). V dropped 10 bases and J dropped 6; count of bases not matched to a gene: 8. The CDR3 spans 13 residues. CDR3: CARVGGRVAEQFF. The covered CDR3 bases are TGTGCCCGCGTGGGGGGGCGCGTTGCT.

Turning to this clone: Mouse germline and gene names are used. The read stops 4 residues short of the end of the CDR3; the missing end is completed from the germline J gene. V usage is TRBV13-1 and J usage is TRBJ2-5; 9 bases line up with TRBD2. Germline V lookup: CDR1 NSHNY, CDR2 SYGAGN. The CDR3 loop spans 16 amino acids. Incomplete CDR3 DNA: TGTGCCAGCAGTGATGCAATGGGGGGGCGCCAGGAC. This codes for CASSDAMGGRQD. The whole CDR3 region reads CASSDAMGGRQDTQYF.

A note on this clone: Gene names follow the mouse nomenclature. The read ends 4 residues early relative to the CDR3; the germline J gene fills the gap. V is TRBV14 and J is TRBJ2-3; TRBD2 aligns across 12 bases. The junction had 0 bases not matched to a gene; V was cut back by 1 base and J by 3 bases. Germline V lookup: CDR1 SGHDT, CDR2 FRDEAV. CDR3 length equals 15 residues. The CDR3 here is CASSFDWGGAETLYF. The DNA read from the CDR3 is TGTGCCAGCAGTTTCGACTGGGGGGGCGCAGAA.

For this clone: The germline and genes are mouse ones. The CDR3 bases that were read are TGTGCCAGCAGCCCCGGGACAGTACTCTATGCT. This gives the protein CASSPGTVLYA. The whole CDR3 sequence is CASSPGTVLYAEQFF. V gene TRBV13-3 combines with J gene TRBJ2-1, with 7 positions matching TRBD1. The read halts 4 residues ahead of the CDR3 end, with the missing end drawn from the germline J gene. From germline, CDR1 is NNHDY and CDR2 SYVADS. The V segment lost 5 bases and the J segment 3 bases; nucleotides outside the gene matches: 8. The CDR3 is made up of 15 amino acids.

Worth noting for this clone: Germline and genes here are mouse. The CDR3 end lies 4 residues beyond the end of the read and is filled in from the germline J gene. Distinct nucleotide sequences in the sample also encode this CDR3. The rearrangement uses TRBV17 and TRBJ2-3; TRBD1 matches 10 bases. The CDR3 is 14 amino acids. The V gene end was trimmed by 3 bases and the J gene end by 3 bases; junction bases not matched to a gene: 0. Germline CDR1 is MNHDT and CDR2 is YYDKIL. The part of the CDR3 DNA that was read is TGTGCTAGCAGTAGGACAGGGGGCGCAGAA. Translation gives CASSRTGGAE. Given in full, the CDR3 is CASSRTGGAETLYF.

There are many counts of this clone. Genes and germline come from the mouse. The missing CDR3 end, 4 residues past where the read stops, is filled in from the germline J gene. The chain couples TRBV13-3 to TRBJ2-1, with a possible D match to TRBD1 (5 bases). CDR1 is NNHDY and CDR2 is SYVADS in the germline V gene. The CDR3 has 13 residues. The chain's CDR3 is CASSDQGGAEQFF. The CDR3 DNA, read in part, is TGTGCCAGCAGTGATCAGGGTGGGGCT.